This T cell receptor (beta chain) was documented in a study of control samples from healthy donors and cancer patients. Profiled with immunoSEQ multiplex PCR; TCRdb holds only in-frame clones, not every one. The data contain roughly 160,000 clones, roughly 94% of them singletons. This CDR3 is built from 16 residues. Trimming took 3 bases from V and 0 from J, leaving 12 bases between them. Germline assignment: CDR1 MNHNS and CDR2 SASEGT. The clonotype was recovered from a man aged 55 to 70 with colorectal cancer. The J gene is TRBJ1-3, the V gene TRBV6-1, with a weak D call TRBD1 (5 bases). The sample comprised PBMCs. The chain's CDR3 is CASSDTGRSSGNTIYF. CDR3 nucleotides: TGTGCCAGCAGTGACACAGGCAGGAGCTCTGGAAACACCATATATTTT.